This T cell receptor (beta chain) was identified in a study of T-cell reconstitution after alpha-beta-depleted transplantation in children. CDR1 and CDR2 (germline): SGHTA, FQGNSA. The ends were cut back, 4 bases at V and 5 bases at J, with 17 bases in the middle. The CDR3 runs 15 residues. Unique molecular identifiers were incorporated when the TCRbeta library was constructed. In TCRdb, the PCR reads were re-called with MiXCR into one record per CDR3 protein. This sample has about 360,000 distinct CDR3 sequences, with 13% found just once. This clonotype occurred a few times. This TCR was recovered from a human donor who donated a stem cell graft to a child with Fanconi anemia. V is TRBV7-2 and J is TRBJ2-5, with D possibly being TRBD2 (6 bases). This specimen consisted of PBMCs, obtained from the stem cell graft. The CDR3 bases are TGTGCCAGCAGCTCGGGACTCATTTTTCCCGAGACCCAGTACTTC. It encodes CASSSGLIFPETQYF.